A single TCR beta chain is shown here with its context. Participants reported their clinical history, and cohort assignment relied on those reports. Recovered status in Cohort 3 required two negative PCRs, clearance, or symptom resolution. The data were obtained in a study of blood T cell repertoires in COVID-19. Assay: immunoSEQ multiplex PCR; the TCRdb copy retains only in-frame clones and omits some. The table lists hundreds of thousands of clones, approximately 92% of them singletons. The CDR3 sequence is 16 residues long. Trimming at V came to 3 bases and at J to 4 bases, leaving 2 bases not matched to a gene. Germline V gene lookup returns CDR1 SEHNR and CDR2 FQNEAQ (reference sequence).

Sequencing was carried out using PBMCs or T cells enriched from blood (not recorded which). This TCR was sampled from a man aged 18 to 35 who had recovered from COVID-19. The chain links TRBV7-9 to TRBJ2-2, with 13 positions matching TRBD2. The CDR3 sequence is CASSLGLAGRTGELFF. CDR3 nucleotide sequence: TGTGCCAGCAGCTTGGGACTAGCGGGGCGCACCGGGGAGCTGTTTTTT.